These 6 T cell receptor beta chains were sequenced from one sample in a study of identical twins. TCRdb re-called the 5' RACE reads with MiXCR, one entry per CDR3 protein. The table shows 1,800,000 or so distinct CDR3 sequences, with about 31% occurring only once. The specimen sequenced was cord blood. These receptor sequences come from a newborn girl in good health.

This chain joins TRBV6-1 and TRBJ1-2; the D is unclear. The CDR3 extends over 13 amino acids. Germline-derived CDR1 and CDR2 are MNHNS and SASEGT. The ends were cut back, 5 bases at V and 3 bases at J, with 10 bases in the middle. In DNA form, the CDR3 reads TGTGCCAGCAGTAATGATAGGGACTATGGCTACACCTTC. It yields the protein CASSNDRDYGYTF.

DNA for the CDR3: TGTGCCAGCAGCTTGGGTACCATGGGACTAGCTCTAAACAATGAGCAGTTCTTC. This sequence encodes CASSLGTMGLALNNEQFF. The chain uses TRBV5-4 and TRBJ2-1; 9 nucleotides match TRBD2. Germline CDR1 SGHNT, CDR2 YYREEE (reference sequence). The CDR3 extends over 18 amino acids. Trimming took 0 bases from V and 5 from J; bases not matched to a gene: 12.

This clonotype was observed a few times. This rearrangement joins TRBV20-1 to TRBJ1-2; D is unclear. Per the germline V gene, CDR1 is DFQATT and CDR2 is SNEGSKA (reference sequence). The CDR3 contains 15 residues. Between the trimmed V and J ends, which lost 1 base and 3 bases, there was a span of 15 bases. The CDR3: CSARVSGRVHYGYTF. CDR3 DNA: TGCAGTGCTAGAGTCTCGGGCAGAGTCCACTATGGCTACACCTTC.

This clonotype was detected many times. V is TRBV5-1 and J is TRBJ2-1; no clear D. V lost 5 bases and J lost 6, with 6 bases in between. The CDR3 consists of 11 residues. Per germline, CDR1 SGHRS and CDR2 YFSETQ. The CDR3 loop reads CASSISNEQFF. CDR3 nucleotides: TGCGCCAGCAGTATAAGCAATGAGCAGTTCTTC.

Only a few counts were recorded for this clonotype. V is TRBV10-1 and J is TRBJ2-3, with 8 bases lining up with TRBD2. The V and J ends lost 2 bases and 3 bases, in that order; junction bases with no gene match: 10. The CDR3 runs 17 residues. CDR1 and CDR2 from the germline V gene are WNHNN and SYGVQD (reference sequence). CDR3 in amino acids: CASSETEGGGRTDTQYF. CDR3 bases: TGCGCCAGCAGTGAGACGGAGGGCGGGGGGCGAACAGATACGCAGTATTTT.

Of note for this clonotype: At one end, the junction sequence differs from germline, possibly due to a read error. V is TRBV2 and J is TRBJ1-5; D gene unclear. This CDR3 has 15 residues. The germline CDR1 and CDR2 sequences are SNHLY and FYNNEI. CDR3 bases: TGTGCCAGCAGTGGCATTTGGGATAACAATCAGCCCCGGCATTTT. Protein product: CASSGIWDNNQPRHF. The full variable domain, rest sourced from reference TRBV2 and TRBJ1-5, is EPEVTQTPSHQVTQMGQEVILRCVPISNHLYFYWYRQILGQKVEFLVSFYNNEISEKSEIFDDQFSVERPDGSNFTLKIRSTKLEDSAMYFCASSGIWDNNQPRHFGDGTRLSIL.